The 6 T cell receptor beta chains presented below share a single source sample, sequenced in a study of identical twins. TCRdb re-derived calls from the 5' RACE reads in MiXCR, one entry per CDR3 protein. The table lists about 240,000 distinct CDR3 sequences, about an eighth of them singletons. These same data were also listed under a study on yellow fever vaccine responses in identical twins.

The sequenced sample consisted of memory (CD45RO+) T cells sorted from blood. All receptors come from a woman younger than 35 in good health.

This clonotype was seen a handful of times. The chain combines TRBV5-1 with TRBJ2-5; D is undetermined. Trimming cost V 7 bases and J 1 base, with 5 bases left between them. The CDR3 consists of 11 residues. Germline CDR1 SGHRS, CDR2 YFSETQ. CDR3: CASATQETQYF. The CDR3, as DNA: TGCGCCAGCGCAACCCAAGAGACCCAGTACTTC.

In this sample, this clonotype turned up many times. The V gene is TRBV4-3, the J gene TRBJ2-2; 8 bases align to TRBD1. The CDR3 has 16 residues. V dropped 2 bases and J dropped 2; count of bases not matched to a gene: 4. The germline V gene has CDR1 LGHNA and CDR2 YSLEER. CDR3 region: CASSQNRGVNTGELFF. The CDR3 nucleotides read TGCGCCAGCAGCCAAAACAGGGGGGTCAACACCGGGGAGCTGTTTTTT.

The J gene is TRBJ2-5, the V gene TRBV10-2; TRBD2 matches 7 bases. The germline CDR1 and CDR2 sequences are WSHSY and SAAADI. The CDR3 extends over 13 amino acids. With 2 bases clipped from V and 10 bases from J, the junction kept 7 bases outside the gene matches. For the CDR3, the DNA is TGCGCCAGCAGTGAGGATGACGGGAGGAGCCAGTACTTC. Protein sequence: CASSEDDGRSQYF.

In its sample, this clonotype was seen a few times. The J gene is TRBJ1-5, the V gene TRBV3-1; D is unclear. The CDR3 runs 13 residues. The germline gives CDR1 LGHDT, CDR2 YNNKEL (reference sequence). Trimming stripped 5 bases from V and 1 base from J, with 6 bases between. The CDR3 protein is CASSSKSNQPQHF. CDR3 DNA: TGTGCCAGCAGCTCCAAGAGCAATCAGCCCCAGCATTTT.

This clonotype was seen repeatedly, ten times or more. The V and J genes are TRBV2 and TRBJ1-5; D is possibly TRBD1 (6 bases). The CDR3 spans 14 residues. The germline V gene encodes CDR1 SNHLY and CDR2 FYNNEI. V lost 3 bases, J lost 9 bases, and 15 bases lay in between. Here the CDR3 reads CASSDSTGAGPQHF. Here the CDR3 DNA reads TGTGCCAGCAGTGACTCAACGGGGGCCGGGCCCCAGCATTTT.

J is TRBJ2-7 and V is TRBV28; TRBD1 is a possible D gene (5 bases). This CDR3 region has 14 residues. Germline CDR1 MDHEN, CDR2 SYDVKM. Deletions cut 8 bases from V and 5 bases from J, with 19 bases between. CDR3 nucleotide sequence: TGTGCCAGCCGGACCGGGCAGGGCCTCCACGAGCAGTACTTC. Translating it yields CASRTGQGLHEQYF. The whole variable domain, filled in from reference TRBV28 and TRBJ2-7, reads DVKVTQSSRYLVKRTGEKVFLECVQDMDHENMFWYRQDPGLGLRLIYFSYDVKMKEKGDIPEGYSVSREKKERFSLILESASTNQTSMYLCASRTGQGLHEQYFGPGTRLTVT.